This T cell receptor (beta chain) was recorded in a study of shared clonotypes between healthy human individuals. Study findings and constraints: Only blood was sampled, and tissue TCR repertoires likely differ from blood ones. Genetic and exposure-history diversity was limited by the small donor number. An expected dependence of interdonor clonotype sharing on sequencing depth was noted.

All the donors were Caucasian adults who lived in Nashville, Tennessee. V was cut by 3 bases and J by 3 bases, with 8 bases left in between. This CDR3 has 13 residues. Germline V gives CDR1 KGHSH, CDR2 LQKENI. As to this clone: What it binds is unknown.

Only in-frame clones appear in the TCRdb table, and some are missing; sequencing was by immunoSEQ multiplex PCR. The sample records around 530,000 clones, around 78% being singletons. This TCR came from a woman aged 40-49 years in good health. Some clones in this sample may be carry-over from other donors' samples. The material sequenced was PBMCs. The V and J genes are TRBV18 and TRBJ2-5; tentatively, D is TRBD1 (6 bases). CDR3 in amino acids: CASSPGQEETQYF. The CDR3 nucleotides read TGTGCCAGCTCACCGGGACAAGAAGAGACCCAGTACTTC.